Presented here are 15 T cell receptor beta chains from one specimen sequenced in a study of T-cell reconstitution after alpha-beta-depleted transplantation in children. Molecular barcoding with unique molecular identifiers was used for the TCRbeta library. A single record per CDR3 protein comes from TCRdb applying MiXCR to the PCR reads. The sample has 490,000 or so distinct CDR3 sequences, around 12% seen once. The sequencing here drew on PBMCs from the stem cell graft donor, taken from the stem cell graft. These receptors came from a human donor who donated a stem cell graft to a child with combined immunodeficiency.

The rearrangement joins TRBV10-3 to TRBJ2-7; 11 nucleotides agree with TRBD2. V trimming: 6 bases; J trimming: 4 bases; junction bases outside the gene matches: 5. The CDR3 covers 14 residues. Germline lookup yields CDR1 ENHRY and CDR2 SYGVKD. The CDR3 region has the DNA TGTGCCATCAGCGGGACTAGCGGAATTTACGAGCAGTACTTC. Protein: CAISGTSGIYEQYF.

This clonotype has just a few counts. The chain links TRBV3-1 to TRBJ1-2, with D possibly being TRBD1 (5 bases). V was cut by 0 bases and J by 4 bases, with 15 bases left in between. In germline, CDR1 is LGHDT, CDR2 YNNKEL (reference sequence). The CDR3 loop spans 16 amino acids. The CDR3 protein is CASSQDGRGPGYGYTF. The DNA of the CDR3 is TGTGCCAGCAGCCAAGATGGTCGGGGCCCAGGCTATGGCTACACCTTC.

V gene TRBV30 combines with J gene TRBJ1-2, with D possibly being TRBD1 (6 bases). V gave up 6 bases and J gave up 4 bases, with 12 bases separating them. The CDR3 runs to 12 residues. CDR1 and CDR2 from the germline V gene are GTSNPN and SVGIG (reference sequence). CDR3 amino acids: CACHDRLYGYTF. CDR3 nucleotides: TGTGCCTGTCATGACAGGCTCTATGGCTACACCTTC.

V and J are TRBV30 and TRBJ1-6, with D maybe TRBD1 (6 bases). The CDR3 runs 13 residues. V was clipped by 8 bases and J by 14 bases, with 22 bases between them. Germline CDR1 is GTSNPN and CDR2 is SVGIG (reference sequence). This chain's CDR3 is CAGGSGYPLALHF. The CDR3 DNA sequence: TGTGCCGGGGGCTCAGGGTACCCTTTGGCCCTCCACTTT.

This chain connects TRBV5-1 to TRBJ2-2, with D possibly TRBD2 on 6 matching bases. The length of the CDR3 is 15 residues. Germline V gene data show CDR1 as SGHRS and CDR2 as YFSETQ. Trimming cost V 3 bases and J 7 bases, with 16 bases left between them. The CDR3: CASSSRFREVGELFF. Written as DNA, the CDR3 is TGCGCCAGCAGCTCCCGATTCAGGGAGGTCGGGGAGCTGTTTTTT.

This clonotype came up a few times. The rearrangement joins TRBV5-1 to TRBJ2-7, with D unresolved. Trimming took 1 base from V and 0 from J, leaving 5 bases between them. In germline, CDR1 is SGHRS, CDR2 YFSETQ. CDR3 length: 13 residues. The CDR3 sequence: CASSLLDSYEQYF. CDR3 bases: TGCGCCAGCAGCTTGCTGGACTCCTACGAGCAGTACTTC.

This clonotype occurred many times. The V gene is TRBV27, the J gene TRBJ2-7, with D maybe TRBD2 (5 bases). V was shortened by 5 bases and J by 7 bases, with 12 bases between the two germline ends. Germline values: CDR1 MNHEY, CDR2 SMNVEV (reference sequence). The CDR3 is 12 amino acids. Here the CDR3 reads CASSLGGPEQYF. The CDR3 DNA follows: TGTGCCAGCAGTCTCGGAGGACCGGAGCAGTACTTC.

This clonotype was recorded at least ten times. The CDR3 loop reads CSATPLYSHSYEQYF. The CDR3 DNA is TGCAGTGCTACGCCTCTCTACAGTCACTCCTACGAGCAGTACTTC. This rearrangement joins TRBV20-1 to TRBJ2-7; D remains unclear. Trimming took off 4 bases at V and 0 bases at J, with 16 bases between the two ends. The CDR3 is 15 residues long. CDR1 is DFQATT and CDR2 is SNEGSKA in the germline V gene (reference sequence).

The chain's CDR3 is CASSQDLTSSYNEQFF. Written as DNA, the CDR3 is TGCGCCAGCAGCCAAGATCTTACCAGCTCCTACAATGAGCAGTTCTTC. The V gene is TRBV4-3, the J gene TRBJ2-1; D remains unclear. V shed 0 bases and J shed 0 bases, with 9 bases lying between them. The germline gives CDR1 LGHNA, CDR2 YSLEER. The CDR3 sequence is 16 residues long.

In this sample, this clonotype turned up many times. The chain links TRBV5-1 to TRBJ2-5; 9 bases align to TRBD2. The junction had 5 bases not matched to a gene; V was cut back by 0 bases and J by 5 bases. This CDR3 comprises 15 residues. Germline V gene sequence: CDR1 SGHRS, CDR2 YFSETQ. The CDR3 DNA sequence: TGCGCCAGCAGCTTGGTTGCGGGAGGGGCCGAGACCCAGTACTTC. Translated, it gives CASSLVAGGAETQYF.

The table lists this clonotype with a few counts. Germline is not matched at one junction end, which may reflect a read error. The V and J genes are TRBV29-1 and TRBJ2-1; the D gene is possibly TRBD1 (6 bases). The germline CDR1 and CDR2 sequences are SQVTM and ANQGSEA. The CDR3 has 14 residues. The CDR3 DNA is TGCAGCGCTGAACAGGGCGAGGTATACAATGAGCAGTTCTTC. It is translated as CSAEQGEVYNEQFF.

This clonotype was seen repeatedly, ten times or more. The chain couples TRBV12-3 or TRBV12-4 to TRBJ1-3; maybe TRBD1 (5 bases). The CDR3 extends over 13 amino acids. V dropped 11 bases and J dropped 7 bases, with 18 bases sitting between them. The CDR3 is CASIEGLFNTIYF. CDR3 coding DNA: TGTGCCTCCATAGAGGGGTTGTTTAACACCATATATTTT.

The chain couples TRBV28 to TRBJ2-5; D may be TRBD2 (6 bases). CDR3 length: 14 residues. Germline CDR1 is MDHEN and CDR2 is SYDVKM. The germline V and J ends were trimmed by 5 bases and 3 bases, with 13 bases remaining between them. In DNA form, the CDR3 reads TGTGCCAGCAGTCCCTCGGGACTTGAAGAGACCCAGTACTTC. It codes for CASSPSGLEETQYF.

There are a few counts of this clonotype. The genes are TRBV18 and TRBJ2-1; tentative D call: TRBD2 (5 bases). V lost 2 bases and J 2 bases, leaving 13 bases between the germline ends. Germline loops: CDR1 KGHSH, CDR2 LQKENI. This CDR3 spans 16 amino acids. CDR3 nucleotides: TGTGCCAGCTCACCAAACGGAGGAAGACCCTACAATGAGCAGTTCTTC. This sequence encodes CASSPNGGRPYNEQFF. Together with reference TRBV18 and TRBJ2-1, the CDR3 gives the full variable domain: NAGVMQNPRHLVRRRGQEARLRCSPMKGHSHVYWYRQLPEEGLKFMVYLQKENIIDESGMPKERFSAEFPKEGPSILRIQQVVRGDSAAYFCASSPNGGRPYNEQFFGPGTRLTVL.

This clonotype was seen more than once but under ten times. The chain has TRBV4-2 and TRBJ2-7, with TRBD1 matching over 8 bases. The V segment lost 4 bases and the J segment 4 bases; nucleotides outside the gene matches: 9. CDR1 LGHNA and CDR2 YNFKEQ come from the germline V gene. This CDR3 has 15 residues. The CDR3 DNA sequence: TGTGCCAGCAGCCGAGGACAGGGCCCTGGTTACGAGCAGTACTTC. Amino acids: CASSRGQGPGYEQYF.